A selection of T cell receptor beta chains follows, all from one sample in a study of T-cell memory formation after mild COVID-19. TCRdb itself ran the 5' RACE reads through MiXCR, one entry per CDR3 protein. The sample consists of 400,000 to 500,000 distinct CDR3 sequences, about 24% of them appearing once. Sequencing was carried out using PBMCs or a T cell subset sorted from them (not recorded which). Receptor source: an adult woman who had mild COVID-19 (a few samples of this study predate the infection). Cell type and time point are not known. Each CDR3 is given with its conserved first and last residue. D genes are given only for firm matches. A row's size may be missing; if present it is once, few, many or a size class.

j_gene | abundance | v_gene | d_gene | CDR3aa | CDR3nt
TRBJ1-2 | few | TRBV30 | TRBD1 | CAWSETGTGIYGYTF | TGTGCCTGGAGTGAAACCGGGACAGGGATCTATGGCTACACCTTC
TRBJ1-2 | - | TRBV5-6 | - | CASSDAPPDGYTF | TGTGCCAGCAGCGACGCCCCGCCTGACGGCTACACCTTC
TRBJ1-5 | - | TRBV5-1 | TRBD1 | CASSLAGQVNQPQHF | TGCGCCAGCAGCTTGGCGGGACAGGTCAATCAGCCCCAGCATTTT
TRBJ1-2 | - | TRBV7-2 | TRBD1 | CASSFGDRGKYGYTF | TGTGCCAGCAGCTTCGGGGACAGGGGGAAGTACGGCTACACCTTC
TRBJ2-4 | - | TRBV6-5 | - | CASMGGLAKNIQYF | TGTGCCAGCATGGGAGGACTAGCCAAAAACATTCAGTACTTC
TRBJ2-5 | - | TRBV9 | - | CASSVGNGVSGETQYF | TGTGCCAGCAGCGTAGGTAACGGGGTCTCCGGCGAGACCCAGTACTTC
TRBJ1-6 | - | TRBV7-9 | - | CASSLPGLYSPLHF | TGTGCCAGCAGCTTACCCGGTCTGTATTCACCCCTCCACTTT
TRBJ1-2 | - | TRBV20-1 | - | CSARDQQVQVYGYTF | TGCAGTGCTAGAGATCAACAGGTCCAAGTCTATGGCTACACCTTC
TRBJ1-5 | - | TRBV5-1 | TRBD1 | CASSSTGAWGNQPQHF | TGCGCCAGCAGCTCCACAGGGGCGTGGGGCAATCAGCCCCAGCATTTT
TRBJ1-1 | - | TRBV7-2 | - | CASSLKGPAARSNTEAFF | TGTGCCAGCAGCTTAAAGGGACCCGCCGCGCGCTCGAACACTGAAGCTTTCTTT
TRBJ1-1 | few | TRBV24-1 | - | CATMGSNTEAFF | TGTGCCACAATGGGATCTAACACTGAAGCTTTCTTT
TRBJ2-7 | - | TRBV27 | TRBD2 | CASSFGTSNYEQYF | TGTGCCAGCAGTTTTGGGACTAGCAATTATGAGCAGTACTTC
TRBJ2-7 | - | TRBV6-2/TRBV6-3 | - | CASRRRDLTSYEQYF | TGTGCCAGCAGACGCCGGGACTTGACCTCCTACGAGCAGTACTTC
TRBJ1-5 | few | TRBV7-9 | - | CASSRDTNQPQHF | TGTGCCAGCAGCCGGGATACGAATCAGCCCCAGCATTTT
TRBJ2-7 | many | TRBV7-2 | TRBD2 | CASSPGLAGGYEQYF | TGTGCCAGCAGCCCCGGACTAGCGGGGGGCTACGAGCAGTACTTC
TRBJ2-1 | few | TRBV9 | TRBD1 | CASSVGTGPNNEQFF | TGTGCCAGCAGCGTCGGGACAGGGCCAAACAATGAGCAGTTCTTC
TRBJ1-1 | - | TRBV7-2 | - | CASSLALRQTEAFF | TGTGCCAGCAGCTTAGCGCTTCGGCAGACCGAAGCTTTCTTT
TRBJ2-1 | few | TRBV29-1 | TRBD1 | CSALRAGGYNEQFF | TGCAGCGCCCTCCGGGCAGGGGGATACAATGAGCAGTTCTTC
TRBJ2-2 | few | TRBV29-1 | - | CSVVGQVNTGELFF | TGCAGCGTTGTGGGGCAGGTTAACACCGGGGAGCTGTTTTTT
TRBJ1-1 | - | TRBV15 | - | CATSRELGTEAFF | TGTGCCACCAGCAGGGAACTGGGCACTGAAGCTTTCTTT
TRBJ2-7 | - | TRBV6-5 | - | CASNSGALSFYEQYF | TGTGCCAGCAATTCCGGGGCCTTAAGCTTCTACGAGCAGTACTTC